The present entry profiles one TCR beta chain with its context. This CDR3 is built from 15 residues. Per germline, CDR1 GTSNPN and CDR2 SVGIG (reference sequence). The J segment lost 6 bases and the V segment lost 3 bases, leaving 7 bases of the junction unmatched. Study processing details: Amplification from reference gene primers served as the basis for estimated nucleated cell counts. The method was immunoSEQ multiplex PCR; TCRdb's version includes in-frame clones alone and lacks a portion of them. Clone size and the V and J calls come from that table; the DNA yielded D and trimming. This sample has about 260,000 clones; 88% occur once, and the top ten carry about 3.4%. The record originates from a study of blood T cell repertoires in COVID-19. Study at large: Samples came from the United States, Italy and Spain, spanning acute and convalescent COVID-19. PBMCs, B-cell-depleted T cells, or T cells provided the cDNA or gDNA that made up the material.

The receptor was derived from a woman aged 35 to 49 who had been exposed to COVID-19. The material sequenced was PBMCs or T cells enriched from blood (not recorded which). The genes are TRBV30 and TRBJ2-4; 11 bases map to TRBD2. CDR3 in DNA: TGTGCCTGGAGGTATACTAGCGGGAGACGAAACATTCAGTACTTC. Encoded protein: CAWRYTSGRRNIQYF.